This TCR beta chain was recovered during a study of identifying expanded T cells in peripheral blood. Overall study findings and caveats: Over two and four weeks, about 15 and 18 clones changed, versus around 1.1 between replicates. Variance in clone template counts between approximately 2-week samples significantly increased with total template count across all healthy donors.

Libraries were prepared by immunoSEQ multiplex PCR; TCRdb keeps only in-frame clonotypes and omits some of them. The table has 110,000 or so clones, less than 90% seen once. Healthy donors had no documented immune events, such as infections, while sampled. Points on this clone: Its matching antigen is unknown.

Trimming shortened V by 6 bases and J by 7 bases, and 16 bases separated the two germline ends. CDR1 is SGHTS and CDR2 is YDEGEE in the germline V gene. The CDR3 loop spans 14 amino acids. The receptor's source is a person between 18 and 69 years old in good health. Sequencing was carried out using blood. The rearrangement joins TRBV5-8 to TRBJ2-2; possible D gene TRBD2, 6 bases. The CDR3: CASNLINGGGELFF. CDR3 nucleotide sequence: TGTGCCAGCAACCTCATCAACGGGGGCGGGGAGCTGTTTTTT.